The T cell receptor beta chain under discussion was sequenced for a study of glioma-infiltrating T cells after dendritic cell vaccination. Amplification used 60 V beta primers and 13 J beta primers. Method: immunoSEQ multiplex PCR; TCRdb's copy keeps in-frame clones and lacks some. Of almost 90,000 clones listed, roughly 80% are singletons. J was trimmed by 0 bases and V by 5 bases; bases with no gene match: 7. Looked up from germline, CDR1 is LNHDA and CDR2 is SQIVND (reference sequence). The CDR3 is 16 residues long. As for time point: after dendritic cell vaccination, including at tumor progression/relapse. Selection required adequate fresh-frozen tumor tissue plus more than two years' survival data. Blood PBMC samples: pre-vaccination, two weeks post third vaccination, and at tumor progression.

The origin of this receptor is a human donor with glioblastoma. This rearrangement joins TRBV19 to TRBJ2-3; 8 bases agree with TRBD2. Material: blood, obtained after dendritic cell vaccination. In DNA form, the CDR3 reads TGTGCCAGTAGTCTTCTAGCGGGTTCTAGCACAGATACGCAGTATTTT. It is translated as CASSLLAGSSTDTQYF.